This TCR beta chain derives from a study of OX40 agonist ivuxolimab in advanced cancers. Findings and caveats of the study: The mean number of expanded clones was higher in CD8+ T cells than in CD4+.

Here immunoSEQ multiplex PCR was the method, and the copy in TCRdb shows in-frame clones only, minus some. The table includes about 82,000 clones, about 85% detected once. Details on this clone: The antigen is undetermined.

The CDR3 sequence is 12 residues long. Germline V lookup: CDR1 SGHTA, CDR2 FQGNSA. Trimming removed 5 bases at V and 8 bases at J, with 9 bases between. V usage is TRBV7-2 and J usage is TRBJ2-2, with D perhaps TRBD2 (5 bases). The receptor's source is an adult with an advanced solid tumor such as melanoma, head and neck, liver or kidney cancer. The sequenced sample was CD4+ or CD8+ T cells sorted from blood, obtained in a trial of the OX40 agonist ivuxolimab. Here the CDR3 reads CASSPRGGELFF. CDR3 nucleotides: TGTGCCAGCAGCCCTAGAGGGGGGGAGCTGTTTTTT.